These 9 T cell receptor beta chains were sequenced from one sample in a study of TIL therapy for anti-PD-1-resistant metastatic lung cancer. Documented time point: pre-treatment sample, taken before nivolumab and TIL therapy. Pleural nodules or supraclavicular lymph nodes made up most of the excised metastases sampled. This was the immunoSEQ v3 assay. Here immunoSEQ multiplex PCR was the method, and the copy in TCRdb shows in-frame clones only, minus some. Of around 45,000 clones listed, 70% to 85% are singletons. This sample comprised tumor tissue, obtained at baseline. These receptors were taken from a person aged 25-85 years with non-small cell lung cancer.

CDR3 sequence: CASSLDATYNEQFF. Here the CDR3 DNA reads TGTGCCAGCAGCTTAGATGCCACTTACAATGAGCAGTTCTTC. This chain uses TRBV7-2 with TRBJ2-1; D not certain. V was pared by 1 base and J by 4 bases, with 8 bases between. Germline V gene data show CDR1 as SGHTA and CDR2 as FQGNSA. The CDR3 consists of 14 residues.

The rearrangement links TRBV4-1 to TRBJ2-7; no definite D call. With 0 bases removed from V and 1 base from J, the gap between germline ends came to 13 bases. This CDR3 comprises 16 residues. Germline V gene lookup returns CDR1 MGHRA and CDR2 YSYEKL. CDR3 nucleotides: TGCGCCAGCAGCCAAGATCCCAGGATTAGGTCCTACGAGCAGTACTTC. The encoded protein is CASSQDPRIRSYEQYF.

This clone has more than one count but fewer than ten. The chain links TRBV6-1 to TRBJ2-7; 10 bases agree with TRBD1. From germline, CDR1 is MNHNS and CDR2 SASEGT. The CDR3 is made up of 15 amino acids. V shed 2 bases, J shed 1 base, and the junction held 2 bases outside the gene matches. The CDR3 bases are TGTGCCAGCAGTGAATGGACAGGGGGATCCTACGAGCAGTACTTC. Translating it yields CASSEWTGGSYEQYF.

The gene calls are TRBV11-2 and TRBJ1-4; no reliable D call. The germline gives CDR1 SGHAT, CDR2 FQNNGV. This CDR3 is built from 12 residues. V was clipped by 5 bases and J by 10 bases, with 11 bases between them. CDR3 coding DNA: TGTGCCAGCAGCGCCCAGTTTGGAAAACTGTTTTTT. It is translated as CASSAQFGKLFF. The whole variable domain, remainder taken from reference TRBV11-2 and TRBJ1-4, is EAGVAQSPRYKIIEKRQSVAFWCNPISGHATLYWYQQILGQGPKLLIQFQNNGVVDDSQLPKDRFSAERLKGVDSTLKIQPAKLEDSAVYLCASSAQFGKLFFGSGTQLSVL.

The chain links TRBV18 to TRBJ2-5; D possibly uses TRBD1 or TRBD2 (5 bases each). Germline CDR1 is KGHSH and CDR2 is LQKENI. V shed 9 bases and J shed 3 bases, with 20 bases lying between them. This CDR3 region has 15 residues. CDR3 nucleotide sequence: TGTGCCAGTCAACGGCGCCAAGGGACGGAAGAGACCCAGTACTTC. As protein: CASQRRQGTEETQYF. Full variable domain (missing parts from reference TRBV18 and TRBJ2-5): NAGVMQNPRHLVRRRGQEARLRCSPMKGHSHVYWYRQLPEEGLKFMVYLQKENIIDESGMPKERFSAEFPKEGPSILRIQQVVRGDSAAYFCASQRRQGTEETQYFGPGTRLLVL.

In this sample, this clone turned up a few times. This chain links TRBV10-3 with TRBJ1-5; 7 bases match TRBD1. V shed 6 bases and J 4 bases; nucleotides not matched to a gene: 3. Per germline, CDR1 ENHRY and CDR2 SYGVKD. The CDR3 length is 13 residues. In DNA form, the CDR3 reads TGTGCCATCAGGGGGACAGCGAATCAGCCCCAGCATTTT. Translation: CAIRGTANQPQHF.

As DNA, the CDR3 is TGTGCCAGCAGGCAGGGGGGAGTGGCTGAAGCTTTCTTT. Protein sequence: CASRQGGVAEAFF. The rearrangement links TRBV5-4 to TRBJ1-1, with 7 bases lining up with TRBD1. This CDR3 region has 13 residues. The ends lost 5 bases at V and 6 bases at J; junction bases unmatched: 7. Looked up from germline, CDR1 is SGHNT and CDR2 is YYREEE (reference sequence).

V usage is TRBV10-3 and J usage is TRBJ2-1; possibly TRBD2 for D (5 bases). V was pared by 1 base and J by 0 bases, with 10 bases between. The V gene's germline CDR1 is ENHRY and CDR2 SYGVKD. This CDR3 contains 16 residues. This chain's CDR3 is CAISEYSGVSYNEQFF. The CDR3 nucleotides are TGTGCCATCAGTGAGTACAGCGGTGTCTCCTACAATGAGCAGTTCTTC.

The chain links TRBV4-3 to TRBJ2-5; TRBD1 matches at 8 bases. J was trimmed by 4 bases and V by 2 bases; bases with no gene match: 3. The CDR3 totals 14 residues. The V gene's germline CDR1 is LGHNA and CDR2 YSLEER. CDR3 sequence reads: CASSQQTGGETQYF. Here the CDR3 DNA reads TGCGCCAGCAGCCAACAAACAGGGGGAGAGACCCAGTACTTC.